The clone carrying this T cell receptor (beta chain) was detected only a few times. What it binds is unknown. The data derive from a study of cytomegalovirus exposure and HLA in healthy donors. The study, taken as a whole, reports: Likely technical artifact: a cluster of highly shared sequence variants.

PCR primers comprised 60 Vbeta and 13 Jbeta primers. Repertoires were generated with immunoSEQ multiplex PCR, while TCRdb's copy carries only in-frame clones and drops some. The table has about 180,000 clones, approximately 81% seen once. Per germline, CDR1 SQVTM and CDR2 ANQGSEA. The V and J ends lost 7 bases and 1 base respectively, with 13 bases between them. The CDR3 spans 13 residues. Sequenced input: PBMCs. The receptor comes from a male donor in good health and CMV-seronegative. The chain has TRBV29-1 and TRBJ2-5; possibly TRBD1 for D (6 bases). The CDR3 is CSANRVPQETQYF. In nucleotides, the CDR3 is TGCAGCGCGAACAGGGTACCCCAAGAGACCCAGTACTTC.